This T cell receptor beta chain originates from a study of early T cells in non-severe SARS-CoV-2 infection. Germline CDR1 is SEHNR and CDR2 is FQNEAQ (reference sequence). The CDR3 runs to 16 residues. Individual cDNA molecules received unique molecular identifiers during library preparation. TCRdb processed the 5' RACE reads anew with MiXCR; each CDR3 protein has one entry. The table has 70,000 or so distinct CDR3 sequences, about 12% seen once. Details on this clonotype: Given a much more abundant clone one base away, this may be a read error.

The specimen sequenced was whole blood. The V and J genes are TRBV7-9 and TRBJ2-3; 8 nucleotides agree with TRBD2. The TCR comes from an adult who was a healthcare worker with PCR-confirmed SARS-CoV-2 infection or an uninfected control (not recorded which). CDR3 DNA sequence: TGTGTCAGCAGCCCTGGACTAGCCGGGGGCACAGATACGCAGTATTTT. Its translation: CVSSPGLAGGTDTQYF. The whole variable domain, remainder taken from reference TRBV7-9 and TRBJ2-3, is DTGVSQNPRHKITKRGQNVTFRCDPISEHNRLYWYRQTLGQGPEFLTYFQNEAQLEKSRLLSDRFSAERPKGSFSTLEIQRTEQGDSAMYLCVSSPGLAGGTDTQYFGPGTRLTVL.